This T cell receptor (beta chain) was documented in a study of blood T cell repertoires in COVID-19. About the research overall: The study drew acute and convalescent COVID-19 samples from the United States, Italy and Spain. T cells, B-cell-depleted T cells, or PBMCs provided the cDNA or gDNA that served as material.

Per the original data handling: How many nucleated cells were present was estimated from reference gene primer amplification. TCRdb's copy holds only in-frame clones and misses some; the assay was immunoSEQ multiplex PCR. The DNA gave D and trimming, while V, J and clone size come from that table. The table records 98,000 or so clones, around 81% of them present only once. The source is an older woman with acute or convalescent COVID-19. The specimen was peripheral blood.

The CDR3 region is CARSLGTSGTQYF. The CDR3, as DNA: TGTGCCAGAAGCCTCGGGACTAGCGGGACCCAGTACTTC. V is TRBV7-5 and J is TRBJ2-5; the table names TRBD2, a call not compared with the DNA. TRBV7-5 is shown as a pseudogene. This CDR3 has 13 amino acids.